Listed below are T cell receptor beta chains from one sample, sequenced in a study of blood T cell repertoires in COVID-19. Profiling relied on immunoSEQ multiplex PCR, and the TCRdb table lists in-frame clones only, not all of them. The table includes 80,000 or so clones, approximately 81% detected once. Sequencing used peripheral blood. The source of these receptors is a man aged 55 to 70 with COVID-19, enrolled during active disease. CDR3s include the opening cysteine and the closing phenylalanine or tryptophan. Clone sizes are given selectively: once, few, many, or a class where the clone is expanded.

CATSSSRGSGNTIYF,TRBJ1-3,.,TRBV24-1
CASSRSSYEQYF,TRBJ2-7,.,TRBV6-2/TRBV6-3
CASSMQSGRHTQYF,TRBJ2-3,.,TRBV19
CATSRELRSDTQYF,TRBJ2-3,.,TRBV15
CASRGGLAFTGELFF,TRBJ2-2,.,TRBV3-1/TRBV3-2
CASSDSLQGSLFF,TRBJ1-4,.,TRBV25-1
CASSPPQREGHLFF,TRBJ2-1,.,TRBV7-2
CASSTPTGGRGSPLHF,TRBJ1-6,.,TRBV5-4
CASSFGPYEAFF,TRBJ1-1,.,TRBV12-3/TRBV12-4
CSAGRAFEQFF,TRBJ2-1,.,TRBV20-1
CASSLGVGDIQYF,TRBJ2-4,.,TRBV7-2
CASSVARDTEAFF,TRBJ1-1,.,TRBV2
CASSQEGGRRQGGYTF,TRBJ1-2,.,TRBV3-1/TRBV3-2
CASSIGSLTGELFF,TRBJ2-2,.,TRBV19
CASLVRTGGSDTQYF,TRBJ2-3,.,TRBV18
CASSLDTSGIYEQYF,TRBJ2-7,.,TRBV5-1
CASLPGALGSQHF,TRBJ1-5,.,TRBV2
CATSHRVDYGYTF,TRBJ1-2,.,TRBV24-1
CASSTDRPTYEQYF,TRBJ2-7,.,TRBV6-6
CASSSGPRVGRQSVSYNEQFF,TRBJ2-1,.,TRBV7-6
CASSLGSVSQETQYF,TRBJ2-5,many,TRBV13
CAWTGSAETQYF,TRBJ2-5,.,TRBV30
CASSRTGLTNTEAFF,TRBJ1-1,.,TRBV3-1/TRBV3-2
CASSELGQGINEKLFF,TRBJ1-4,.,TRBV2
CASSEVLAGVTEETQYF,TRBJ2-5,.,TRBV6-1
CASSTRGLTDTQYF,TRBJ2-3,.,TRBV5-1
CASSLVPGYNEQFF,TRBJ2-1,.,TRBV7-2
CASSPTTTGANTGELFF,TRBJ2-2,.,TRBV18
CASSPGTGAYEQYF,TRBJ2-7,.,TRBV2
CASSQQRLNEKLFF,TRBJ1-4,.,TRBV6-2/TRBV6-3
CASSISPARQGRETQYF,TRBJ2-5,.,TRBV4-1
CATGPRGIHHQPQHF,TRBJ1-5,.,TRBV21-1
CASSLKVTGAGDYNEQFF,TRBJ2-1,.,TRBV7-3
CASSSPTGEAGNTIYF,TRBJ1-3,.,TRBV5-1
CASSEGTRNTEAFF,TRBJ1-1,.,TRBV2
CASSSGGQGNVDTQYF,TRBJ2-3,.,TRBV5-4
CASSQEGGAADTQYF,TRBJ2-3,once,TRBV4-1
CASSPDRLSTEAFF,TRBJ1-1,.,TRBV6-6
CASSGLYNEQFF,TRBJ2-1,once,TRBV10-1
CASSPTLRDRDPYGYTF,TRBJ1-2,.,TRBV5-4
CASSLRLAETDTQYF,TRBJ2-3,once,TRBV13
CASSYSGSPAEAFF,TRBJ1-1,.,TRBV6-6
CASSLGGSSYNSPLHF,TRBJ1-6,.,TRBV5-1
CAWSVGLQANQPQHF,TRBJ1-5,.,TRBV30
CASSLTTGSEAFF,TRBJ1-1,.,TRBV25-1
CASSQGAADPYNEQFF,TRBJ2-1,.,TRBV4-2
CASSGLVYGYTF,TRBJ1-2,.,TRBV19
CASSNSRTALHF,TRBJ1-6,.,TRBV12-3/TRBV12-4
CASSLGPAATNTGELFF,TRBJ2-2,.,TRBV5-5
CATSDSQGASRPQHF,TRBJ1-5,.,TRBV24-1
CASSWTSGGEQYF,TRBJ2-7,.,TRBV6-5
CASSSPGGRYTDTQYF,TRBJ2-3,.,TRBV28
CASSSGGTGIYEQYF,TRBJ2-7,.,TRBV5-1
CASSRTSGRLTYNEQFF,TRBJ2-1,.,TRBV7-9
CAIRTAYEQYF,TRBJ2-7,few,TRBV10-3
CASSVTSGRHNEQFF,TRBJ2-1,.,TRBV9
CASSDMDYGYTF,TRBJ1-2,.,TRBV3-1/TRBV3-2
CASKTTTVSYEQYF,TRBJ2-7,few,TRBV6-5
CASSDGLAKAYEQYF,TRBJ2-7,.,TRBV25-1
CASSQDRRGSSYEQYF,TRBJ2-7,few,TRBV4-1